This T cell receptor (beta chain) originates from a study of CD8 T cells in ankylosing spondylitis. Study outcomes and limitations: Disease-associated clones were reportedly significantly overrepresented in matched ankylosing spondylitis synovial fluid. A TCR beta motif made of fewer than 10 highly homologous variants seemed typical of ankylosing spondylitis blood. A number of the motif variants had already been described in reactive arthritis synovial fluid and blood.

CDR1 and CDR2 (germline): SQVTM, ANQGSEA. CDR3 size: 13 residues. Trimming shortened V by 4 bases and J by 0 bases, and 9 bases separated the two germline ends. Quantitative 5'-RACE with molecular barcodes generated TCR beta libraries. TCRdb itself ran the 5' RACE reads through MiXCR, one entry per CDR3 protein. The table lists 250,000 to 300,000 distinct CDR3 sequences, around 18% of them singletons. This clonotype has more than one count but fewer than ten. Its antigen is undetermined. The TCR originated in a male donor with ankylosing spondylitis or in good health (not recorded which). The rearrangement uses TRBV29-1 and TRBJ2-5, with D perhaps TRBD2 (5 bases). The sequenced sample consisted of blood, either unsorted or a sorted T cell fraction (not recorded which). CDR3 sequence: CSVGGRHQETQYF. CDR3 coding DNA: TGCAGCGTTGGAGGGCGCCACCAAGAGACCCAGTACTTC.